The clone carrying this T cell receptor beta chain was seen a single time. Its antigen is not known. This CDR3 comprises 14 residues. Deletions cut 3 bases from V and 5 bases from J, with 13 bases between. CDR1 is MDHEN, CDR2 SYDVKM, per germline. This record belongs to a study of post-analysis software for immune sequencing data. Study summary: Relapsing-remitting, secondary progressive and progressive-relapsing courses of multiple sclerosis were included.

Carried by the TCR beta cDNA libraries were unique molecular identifiers. Via MiXCR, TCRdb re-called the PCR reads, giving one row per CDR3 protein. The sample carries hundreds of thousands of distinct CDR3 sequences, around 53% recorded once. Points from the study as a whole: The F measure placed samples prepared in the same batch into strongly shared clusters. Multiple sclerosis was associated with a significant reduction in normalized Chao1 diversity relative to controls. In patients, TRBV5-6, TRBV5-1 and TRBV20-1 belonged to five or six TRBV segments found more frequently than in controls.

The V gene is TRBV28, the J gene TRBJ2-5, with D possibly called TRBD1 or TRBD2 (5 bases each). This sequence was found in a girl aged 5-17 years with multiple sclerosis. Sequenced input: blood. CDR3 sequence reads: CASSFGGGPETQYF. CDR3 DNA: TGTGCCAGCAGTTTTGGGGGTGGGCCCGAGACCCAGTACTTC. Complete variable domain (other parts from reference TRBV28 and TRBJ2-5): DVKVTQSSRYLVKRTGEKVFLECVQDMDHENMFWYRQDPGLGLRLIYFSYDVKMKEKGDIPEGYSVSREKKERFSLILESASTNQTSMYLCASSFGGGPETQYFGPGTRLLVL.